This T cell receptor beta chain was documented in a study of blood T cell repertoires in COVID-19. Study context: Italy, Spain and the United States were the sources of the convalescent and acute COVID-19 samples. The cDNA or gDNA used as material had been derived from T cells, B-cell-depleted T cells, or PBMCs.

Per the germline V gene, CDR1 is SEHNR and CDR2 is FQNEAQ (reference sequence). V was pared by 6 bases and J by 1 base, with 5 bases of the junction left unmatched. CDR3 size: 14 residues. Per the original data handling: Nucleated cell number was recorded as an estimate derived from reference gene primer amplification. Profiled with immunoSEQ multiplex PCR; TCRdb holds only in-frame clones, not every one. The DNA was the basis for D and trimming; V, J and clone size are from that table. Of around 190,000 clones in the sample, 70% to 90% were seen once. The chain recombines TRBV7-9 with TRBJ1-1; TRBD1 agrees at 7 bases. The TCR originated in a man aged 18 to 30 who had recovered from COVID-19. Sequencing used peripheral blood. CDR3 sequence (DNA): TGTGCCAGCAGTTGGGACAGAGAGAACACTGAAGCTTTCTTT. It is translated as CASSWDRENTEAFF.